The rows below give T cell receptor beta chains drawn from one sample of a study of blood T cell repertoires in COVID-19. This table comes from immunoSEQ multiplex PCR, and its TCRdb copy is limited to in-frame clones, with some not included. Of around 40,000 clones listed, 88% were seen once; the top ten hold 14%. Sequencing was performed on peripheral blood. These receptor sequences come from a human donor in a cohort sampled during active COVID-19. Each CDR3 is given without its conserved first and last residue.

j_gene | v_gene | CDR3aa
TRBJ1-1 | TRBV5-8 | ASSLYGALNTEAF
TRBJ1-1 | TRBV7-9 | ASSLAGGLNTEAF
TRBJ2-7 | TRBV6-5 | ASQGLAGYEQY
TRBJ2-1 | TRBV6-5 | ASSLGLAGVWKQF
TRBJ2-7 | TRBV28 | ASSFQGSFYEQY
TRBJ2-2 | TRBV24-1 | ATSDVGRDTGELF
TRBJ2-7 | TRBV5-1 | ASSTGQLDEQY
TRBJ1-2 | TRBV6-6 | ATRVANYGYT
TRBJ2-3 | TRBV28 | ASTRKGTGFTDTQY
TRBJ1-6 | TRBV6-5 | ASRQGLANSPLH
TRBJ2-3 | TRBV19 | ASDGGTDTQY
TRBJ1-1 | TRBV7-2 | ASSPGWGQLNTEAF
TRBJ1-3 | TRBV5-1 | ASSLAGVGSGNTIY
TRBJ1-1 | TRBV6-2/TRBV6-3 | ASSYWTGHTEAF
TRBJ2-7 | TRBV3-1/TRBV3-2 | ASSQRGTGIGEQY
TRBJ1-5 | TRBV4-1 | ASSRTGTGDIQPQH
TRBJ2-1 | TRBV7-2 | ASSLGGSRNEQF
TRBJ2-7 | TRBV2 | ASRIGDSRYEQY
TRBJ2-2 | TRBV24-1 | ATSDERDRESTGELF
TRBJ1-3 | TRBV5-6 | ASSLDRGPSGNTIY